Below are 29 T cell receptor beta chains sequenced from a single sample in a study of T cell repertoires in cytomegalovirus infection. TCRdb independently ran MiXCR on the reads; one entry per CDR3 protein. The table has 450,000 to 650,000 distinct CDR3 sequences, about 25% seen once; the top ten hold approximately 13%. Material for sequencing was PBMCs. The receptors derive from a human donor in good health (CMV status not recorded). Some clones in this sample may be carry-over from other donors' samples.

This clonotype was seen a handful of times. V usage is TRBV29-1 and J usage is TRBJ1-1, with 7 nucleotides matching TRBD1. J gave up 1 base and V 7 bases, and 9 bases lay outside the gene matches. CDR1 and CDR2 (germline): SQVTM, ANQGSEA. This CDR3 is built from 14 residues. CDR3 amino acids: CSAELTGTNTEAFF. The CDR3 DNA reads TGCAGCGCAGAACTGACAGGGACGAACACTGAAGCTTTCTTT.

This chain joins TRBV11-2 and TRBJ2-2; D might be TRBD1 (5 bases). The germline V gene encodes CDR1 SGHAT and CDR2 FQNNGV. The CDR3 is made up of 15 amino acids. V lost 6 bases and J lost 0, with 11 bases in between. The CDR3 is CASSTTGPNTGELFF. CDR3 in DNA: TGTGCCAGCAGTACTACAGGACCGAACACCGGGGAGCTGTTTTTT.

V usage is TRBV24-1 and J usage is TRBJ2-3; D call uncertain. This CDR3 contains 14 residues. Germline assignment: CDR1 KGHDR and CDR2 SFDVKD. The V gene lost 1 base and the J gene lost 3 bases, with 7 bases spanning the gap. Written as DNA, the CDR3 is TGTGCCACCAGTGATTTCCCGATAACAGATACGCAGTATTTT. As protein: CATSDFPITDTQYF.

This chain connects TRBV29-1 to TRBJ1-4; the D gene is possibly TRBD1 (5 bases). The length of the CDR3 is 15 residues. Germline V lookup: CDR1 SQVTM, CDR2 ANQGSEA. Trimming shortened V by 7 bases and J by 5 bases, and 20 bases separated the two germline ends. The CDR3 sequence is CSADGAGAGNEKLFF. CDR3 nucleotides: TGCAGCGCCGATGGGGCCGGTGCAGGAAATGAAAAACTGTTTTTT.

The J gene is TRBJ2-1, the V gene TRBV4-3; 8 bases align to TRBD2. Looked up from germline, CDR1 is LGHNA and CDR2 is YSLEER. The CDR3 spans 16 residues. Germline trimming cut 0 bases from V and 5 bases from J; bases unmatched to any gene: 6. The CDR3 protein is CASSQDWSGSDNEQFF. The CDR3 bases are TGCGCCAGCAGCCAAGATTGGAGCGGGAGTGACAATGAGCAGTTCTTC.

The rearrangement links TRBV29-1 to TRBJ1-1; TRBD1 aligns across 9 bases. Per the germline V gene, CDR1 is SQVTM and CDR2 is ANQGSEA. Unmatched junction bases numbered 4, after V lost 3 bases and J lost 2 bases. The CDR3 loop spans 14 amino acids. The CDR3 sequence: CSVDATGGNTEAFF. The CDR3 DNA is TGCAGCGTTGATGCGACAGGGGGAAACACTGAAGCTTTCTTT.

V is TRBV12-5 and J is TRBJ1-1; no clear D. Germline V gene data show CDR1 as LGHNT and CDR2 as FRNRAP. The CDR3 is 13 residues long. Deletions cut 6 bases from V and 1 base from J, with 9 bases between. The CDR3 sequence is CASGLFPNTEAFF. CDR3 in DNA: TGTGCTAGTGGCTTATTTCCGAACACTGAAGCTTTCTTT.

This clonotype was seen many times. Here the CDR3 reads CASNPRGNEQFF. In nucleotides, the CDR3 is TGTGCCAGCAACCCTAGAGGCAATGAGCAGTTCTTC. V and J are TRBV7-2 and TRBJ2-1; D is uncertain. Looked up from germline, CDR1 is SGHTA and CDR2 is FQGNSA. The CDR3 is 12 amino acids. V gave up 7 bases and J gave up 6 bases, with 10 bases separating them.

V is TRBV5-1 and J is TRBJ2-5; possibly TRBD1 for D (6 bases). Trimming left V 0 bases short and J 5 bases short, with 14 bases between. The length of the CDR3 is 15 residues. Per the germline V gene, CDR1 is SGHRS and CDR2 is YFSETQ. The CDR3 DNA sequence: TGCGCCAGCAGCTTGGTCGGGACAAAAGAGGAGACCCAGTACTTC. Residues: CASSLVGTKEETQYF. The full variable domain, with the rest looked up from reference TRBV5-1 and TRBJ2-5, is KAGVTQTPRYLIKTRGQQVTLSCSPISGHRSVSWYQQTPGQGLQFLFEYFSETQRNKGNFPGRFSGRQFSNSRSEMNVSTLELGDSALYLCASSLVGTKEETQYFGPGTRLLVL.

This clonotype was counted only a few times. The chain carries TRBV29-1 and TRBJ2-3, with 9 bases lining up with TRBD2. Germline values: CDR1 SQVTM, CDR2 ANQGSEA. Losses at the gene ends were 5 bases for V and 2 bases for J; bases not matched to a gene: 11. There are 16 residues in the CDR3. Written as DNA, the CDR3 is TGCAGCGTTTATCCCGGCCTAGCGGGATCCACAGATACGCAGTATTTT. It codes for CSVYPGLAGSTDTQYF.

This clonotype was observed many times. This chain links TRBV7-2 with TRBJ2-3; possibly TRBD1 or TRBD2 for D (5 bases each). The CDR3 spans 14 residues. Trimming pared 5 bases from V and 2 bases from J, leaving 11 bases between. Germline assignment: CDR1 SGHTA and CDR2 FQGNSA. CDR3 in DNA: TGTGCCAGCAGCCTAGGGACCCACACAGATACGCAGTATTTT. Residues: CASSLGTHTDTQYF.

The chain recombines TRBV5-5 with TRBJ2-6; D unclear. Per the germline V gene, CDR1 is SGHKS and CDR2 is YYEKEE (reference sequence). The CDR3 has 16 residues. V was pared by 2 bases and J by 0 bases, with 9 bases between. CDR3 loop: CASSFFVSSGANVLTF. Here the CDR3 DNA reads TGTGCCAGCAGCTTTTTTGTGAGCTCTGGGGCCAACGTCCTGACTTTC.

The chain uses TRBV28 and TRBJ2-7, with unresolved D. The length of the CDR3 is 16 residues. Germline V CDR1 and CDR2: MDHEN, SYDVKM. Trimming left V 3 bases short and J 0 bases short, with 15 bases between. CDR3 sequence reads: CASSFGRSSSSYEQYF. The CDR3 DNA is TGTGCCAGCAGTTTCGGACGGAGTTCGAGCTCCTACGAGCAGTACTTC.

This clonotype was picked up a small number of times. The chain combines TRBV12-3 or TRBV12-4 with TRBJ1-3; D remains unclear. The CDR3 consists of 13 residues. V was pared by 5 bases and J by 6 bases, with 11 bases between. The CDR3 coding sequence is TGTGCCAGCAGTCCCCCTTACATAAACACCATATATTTT. Its translation is CASSPPYINTIYF.

This clonotype was picked up many times. The V and J genes are TRBV7-2 and TRBJ2-1; D is unresolved. This CDR3 spans 14 amino acids. Per the germline V gene, CDR1 is SGHTA and CDR2 is FQGNSA. V was shortened by 5 bases and J by 9 bases, with 17 bases between the two germline ends. CDR3 residues: CASSLRASLSEQFF. The CDR3 DNA follows: TGTGCCAGCAGCCTCCGGGCTAGTTTAAGTGAGCAGTTCTTC.

The gene calls are TRBV6-2 or TRBV6-3 and TRBJ2-7, with D possibly TRBD1 on 7 matching bases. V was clipped by 0 bases and J by 6 bases, with 15 bases between them. In germline, CDR1 is MNHEY, CDR2 SVGEGT. The length of the CDR3 is 15 residues. The CDR3 DNA reads as TGTGCCAGCAGTTACTCGAGGAGACAGGGAGGCGAGCAGTACTTC. This codes for CASSYSRRQGGEQYF.

The V call is TRBV5-6, the J call TRBJ2-7, with 10 positions matching TRBD2. Trimming cost V 4 bases and J 3 bases; bases outside gene matches: 1. Per the germline V gene, CDR1 is SGHDT and CDR2 is YYEEEE. CDR3 size: 13 residues. The CDR3 loop reads CASSRTSGYEQYV. The CDR3 nucleotides are TGTGCCAGCAGCCGGACTAGCGGCTACGAGCAGTACGTC.

The CDR3 reads CASSYGGQVIDEQFF. The CDR3 DNA is TGTGCCAGCAGTTACGGTGGACAGGTGATCGATGAGCAGTTCTTC. The J gene is TRBJ2-1, the V gene TRBV6-2 or TRBV6-3, with TRBD1 identical over 7 bases. V lost 2 bases, J lost 8 bases, and 9 bases stayed unmatched. Per germline, CDR1 MNHEY and CDR2 SVGEGT. The CDR3 consists of 15 residues.

This clonotype was seen a handful of times. This rearrangement joins TRBV24-1 to TRBJ2-1; D is ambiguous. The CDR3 totals 13 residues. Germline loops: CDR1 KGHDR, CDR2 SFDVKD. The V gene lost 4 bases and the J gene lost 12 bases, with 15 bases spanning the gap. In DNA form, the CDR3 reads TGTGCCACCAGTGACGTCCCAATGACCGTGCAGTTCTTC. It specifies CATSDVPMTVQFF.

This chain uses TRBV19 with TRBJ2-5; 9 bases fit TRBD1. The CDR3 has 15 amino acids. J was trimmed by 4 bases and V by 6 bases; bases with no gene match: 9. CDR1 and CDR2 (germline): LNHDA, SQIVND (reference sequence). The CDR3: CASSAGTGFRETQYF. The CDR3 region has the DNA TGTGCCAGTAGCGCCGGGACAGGGTTTCGAGAGACCCAGTACTTC.

A few counts support this clonotype. The rearrangement joins TRBV7-9 to TRBJ1-1, with a tentative D call TRBD1 (5 bases). Trimming shortened V by 7 bases and J by 4 bases, and 10 bases separated the two germline ends. The CDR3 loop spans 12 amino acids. Germline loops: CDR1 SEHNR, CDR2 FQNEAQ (reference sequence). The CDR3 is CASNRGGTEAFF. CDR3 coding DNA: TGTGCCAGCAACCGCGGGGGCACTGAAGCTTTCTTT. Full variable domain (outside the CDR3, taken from reference TRBV7-9 and TRBJ1-1): DTGVSQNPRHKITKRGQNVTFRCDPISEHNRLYWYRQTLGQGPEFLTYFQNEAQLEKSRLLSDRFSAERPKGSFSTLEIQRTEQGDSAMYLCASNRGGTEAFFGQGTRLTVV.

The V call is TRBV4-1, the J call TRBJ2-1; 9 bases map to TRBD2. This CDR3 has 13 amino acids. CDR1 and CDR2 from the germline V gene are MGHRA and YSYEKL. Trimming cost V 4 bases and J 8 bases; bases outside gene matches: 3. CDR3 DNA: TGCGCCAGCAGCCCAAGCGGGGGGTATGAGCAGTTCTTC. Its protein is CASSPSGGYEQFF.

This clonotype came up many times. The chain recombines TRBV7-6 with TRBJ2-1, with 9 bases matching TRBD2. After removal of 1 base from V and 1 base from J, the junction contained 2 bases not matched to a gene. The V gene's germline CDR1 is SGHVS and CDR2 FNYEAQ. The CDR3 is 16 residues long. CDR3 in amino acids: CASSLVAGVSYNEQFF. The CDR3 DNA reads as TGTGCCAGCAGCTTAGTAGCGGGAGTATCCTACAATGAGCAGTTCTTC.

Turning to this clonotype: It is unclear where the CDR3 begins or ends on the DNA, so no DNA is shown, and the CDR3 is as TCRdb lists it. The chain uses TRBV7-2 and TRBJ2-7. Germline V gives CDR1 SGHTA, CDR2 FQGNSA. The CDR3 spans 14 residues, counting both ends. The chain's CDR3 is CASSSAWGSGSWYV.

The genes are TRBV20-1 and TRBJ2-7; 12 nucleotides match TRBD2. The CDR3 runs to 15 residues. Germline V gene sequence: CDR1 DFQATT, CDR2 SNEGSKA (reference sequence). With V trimmed by 1 base and J by 7 bases, 8 bases remained unmatched. CDR3 in amino acids: CSARGGLAGTVEQYF. CDR3 nucleotide sequence: TGCAGTGCTAGAGGGGGACTAGCGGGTACTGTGGAGCAGTACTTC.

Only a few counts were recorded for this clonotype. This chain links TRBV20-1 with TRBJ2-1, with 12 bases fitting TRBD2. This CDR3 is built from 14 residues. V gave up 3 bases and J gave up 5 bases; unmatched junction bases: 2. Germline-derived CDR1 and CDR2 are DFQATT and SNEGSKA (reference sequence). The CDR3 bases are TGCAGTGCTAGTAGACTAGCGGGAGACAATGAGCAGTTCTTC. Its translation is CSASRLAGDNEQFF.

This chain links TRBV15 with TRBJ2-5; the D is unclear. CDR1 is LNHNV and CDR2 is YYDKDF in the germline V gene (reference sequence). V was clipped by 0 bases and J by 3 bases, with 5 bases between them. The CDR3 consists of 13 residues. Here the CDR3 reads CATSREPKETQYF. CDR3 sequence (DNA): TGTGCCACCAGCAGAGAACCTAAAGAGACCCAGTACTTC.

The rearrangement joins TRBV5-3 to TRBJ2-7, with TRBD2 matching over 9 bases. TRBV5-3 has ORF status, its function being uncertain. This CDR3 is built from 15 residues. The CDR3 DNA reads TGTGCCAGCAGCTTGGGGGTAGCGGGAGATTACGAGCAGTACGTC. It codes for CASSLGVAGDYEQYV.

This clonotype was picked up a small number of times. The chain joins TRBV9 to TRBJ2-1; 8 nucleotides align to TRBD1. Germline V lookup: CDR1 SGDLS, CDR2 YYNGEE. Germline trimming cut 0 bases from V and 7 bases from J; bases unmatched to any gene: 6. This CDR3 has 15 amino acids. The CDR3 nucleotides read TGTGCCAGCAGCGTAGGACAGGGGCTTCGGAATGAGCAGTTCTTC. It is translated as CASSVGQGLRNEQFF.